The 24 T cell receptor beta chains below all came from one sample that was sequenced in a study of T cell repertoires in cytomegalovirus infection. Their specific antigens are unknown. TCRdb fed the reads into MiXCR, producing one record per CDR3 protein. This sample yields around 710,000 distinct CDR3 sequences, of which under 35% are seen a single time; around 13% belongs to the top ten. The source was cultured CD8+ T cells from PBMCs, collected from culture after CMV antigen stimulation. All receptors come from a human donor in good health (CMV status not recorded). Some clones in this sample may be carry-over from other donors' samples.

There are a few counts of this clonotype. The chain is built from TRBV19 and TRBJ2-1; D is unresolved. V dropped 8 bases and J dropped 2 bases, with 13 bases sitting between them. This CDR3 is 14 amino acids long. CDR1 and CDR2 from the germline V gene are LNHDA and SQIVND (reference sequence). The CDR3 bases are TGTGCCAGTGGTAAACCGGTTCCCTACAATGAGCAGTTCTTC. This sequence encodes CASGKPVPYNEQFF.

This clonotype was seen more than once but under ten times. V and J are TRBV6-5 and TRBJ2-5, with 10 bases lining up with TRBD2. Germline V gene sequence: CDR1 MNHEY, CDR2 SVGAGI. CDR3 length: 15 residues. Trimming took 5 bases from V and 6 from J; bases not matched to a gene: 9. The CDR3 protein is CASSPSGGAIQTQYF. The CDR3 bases are TGTGCCAGCAGTCCCAGCGGGGGGGCAATACAGACCCAGTACTTC.

The DNA for the CDR3 is TGTGCCAGCAGTGACATACGGGACAGGACCAATTCACCCCTCCACTTT. Protein: CASSDIRDRTNSPLHF. The chain has TRBV2 and TRBJ1-6, with 8 bases lining up with TRBD1. V was pared by 3 bases and J by 7 bases, with 8 bases of the junction left unmatched. Germline lookup yields CDR1 SNHLY and CDR2 FYNNEI. CDR3 length equals 16 residues.

This chain connects TRBV2 to TRBJ1-5; perhaps TRBD1 as D (5 bases). V was pared by 2 bases and J by 8 bases, with 10 bases between. The CDR3 spans 13 residues. Germline lookup yields CDR1 SNHLY and CDR2 FYNNEI. The CDR3 DNA follows: TGTGCCAGCAGTGAAAATGGAGGGGAGCCCCAGCATTTT. Its translation is CASSENGGEPQHF.

This clonotype was seen a handful of times. The V gene is TRBV5-4, the J gene TRBJ2-7; TRBD2 agrees at 12 bases. J gave up 7 bases and V 2 bases, and 1 base lay outside the gene matches. The CDR3 loop spans 13 amino acids. Germline CDR1 reads SGHNT; CDR2 reads YYREEE (reference sequence). CDR3 nucleotide sequence: TGTGCCAGCAGCTTAACTAGCGGGGGGGAGCAGTACTTC. Protein product: CASSLTSGGEQYF.

This chain uses TRBV4-1 with TRBJ2-3, with TRBD2 matching 10 bases. Germline CDR1 MGHRA, CDR2 YSYEKL. The CDR3 sequence is 15 residues long. V was pared by 4 bases and J by 6 bases, with 7 bases of the junction left unmatched. CDR3 loop: CASSLSGGSSDTQYF. The DNA for the CDR3 is TGCGCCAGCAGCCTTAGCGGGGGGTCCTCTGATACGCAGTATTTT.

The chain uses TRBV19 and TRBJ1-1; no reliable D call. Trimming removed 1 base at V and 7 bases at J, with 7 bases between. CDR3 length: 12 amino acids. Germline lookup yields CDR1 LNHDA and CDR2 SQIVND (reference sequence). The CDR3 reads CASSIGQYEAFF. CDR3 in DNA: TGTGCCAGTAGTATAGGTCAGTATGAAGCTTTCTTT.

The V gene is TRBV4-3, the J gene TRBJ1-3; no clear D. Germline V gene lookup returns CDR1 LGHNA and CDR2 YSLEER. The ends were cut back, 0 bases at V and 3 bases at J, with 12 bases in the middle. The CDR3 consists of 16 residues. In DNA form, the CDR3 reads TGCGCCAGCAGCCAAGAAATGGTGCTAGTTGGAAACACCATATATTTT. Encoded protein: CASSQEMVLVGNTIYF.

There are a few counts of this clonotype. This rearrangement joins TRBV4-2 to TRBJ2-3, with D uncertain. The CDR3 loop spans 15 amino acids. V was clipped by 1 base and J by 6 bases, with 14 bases between them. CDR1 and CDR2 (germline): LGHNA, YNFKEQ. The CDR3 region is CASSQGGSQEDTQYF. As DNA, the CDR3 is TGTGCCAGCAGCCAAGGTGGATCTCAAGAGGATACGCAGTATTTT.

V and J are TRBV4-1 and TRBJ2-7; TRBD2 matches 11 bases. Trimming removed 6 bases from V and 1 base from J; junction bases left unmatched: 5. The CDR3 is 15 amino acids. Germline V gives CDR1 MGHRA, CDR2 YSYEKL. CDR3 nucleotides: TGCGCCAGCAGTCAACTAGCGGGGGAGTCCTACGAGCAGTACTTC. This sequence encodes CASSQLAGESYEQYF.

The CDR3 coding sequence is TGTGCCAGCAGCCTCAACAGGGGTCTGGATAATGGTGAGCAGTTCTTC. Its translation is CASSLNRGLDNGEQFF. This sequence joins TRBV5-5 and TRBJ2-1; 7 bases agree with TRBD1. CDR3 length: 16 amino acids. V was pared by 4 bases and J by 9 bases, with 16 bases of the junction left unmatched. Per germline, CDR1 SGHKS and CDR2 YYEKEE (reference sequence).

This clonotype was found a few times. This chain links TRBV7-4 with TRBJ2-2; TRBD2 might be the D (5 bases). CDR3 length: 14 residues. Trimming removed 1 base from V and 9 bases from J, with 12 bases in between. Germline V gene lookup returns CDR1 SGHVT and CDR2 SQSDAQ. The CDR3: CASSLVGVGRELFF. The CDR3 nucleotides read TGTGCCAGCAGCTTAGTCGGGGTAGGACGGGAGCTGTTTTTT.

The CDR3 loop reads CASVYKEGDENYGYTF. CDR3 sequence (DNA): TGTGCCAGCGTATATAAGGAAGGGGATGAGAACTATGGCTACACCTTC. The V gene is TRBV18, the J gene TRBJ1-2, with TRBD1 as a possible D gene (5 bases). The CDR3 is 16 amino acids. The V and J ends lost 8 bases and 2 bases respectively, with 21 bases between them. In germline, CDR1 is KGHSH, CDR2 LQKENI.

This clonotype showed up just a few times. The rearrangement links TRBV12-3 or TRBV12-4 to TRBJ2-1; the match to TRBD2 covers 8 bases. This CDR3 is 14 amino acids long. With 6 bases clipped from V and 10 bases from J, the junction kept 11 bases outside the gene matches. CDR3 sequence (DNA): TGTGCCAGCAGGCCCCGGACTAGCCAACAGGAGCAGTTCTTC. Translated, it gives CASRPRTSQQEQFF.

This clonotype was found a few times. The chain is built from TRBV19 and TRBJ1-2, with D unclear. V lost 3 bases and J lost 2, with 22 bases in between. CDR3 length: 18 amino acids. CDR1 LNHDA and CDR2 SQIVND come from the germline V gene (reference sequence). The CDR3 region is CASSIGELVIQLNYGYTF. Written as DNA, the CDR3 is TGTGCCAGTAGTATCGGTGAGCTAGTGATACAGCTGAACTATGGCTACACCTTC.

This rearrangement joins TRBV6-2 or TRBV6-3 to TRBJ1-2; a possible D gene is TRBD1 (5 bases). Trimming removed 5 bases from V and 4 bases from J, with 20 bases in between. Germline lookup yields CDR1 MNHEY and CDR2 SVGEGT. The length of the CDR3 is 16 residues. CDR3 region: CASSDVMTGTGYGYTF. The CDR3 DNA reads TGTGCCAGCAGTGACGTAATGACCGGGACCGGCTATGGCTACACCTTC.

The chain recombines TRBV4-1 with TRBJ2-3, with a possible D match to TRBD2 (7 bases). The CDR3 has 16 amino acids. The V gene lost 2 bases and the J gene lost 2 bases, with 14 bases spanning the gap. Germline-derived CDR1 and CDR2 are MGHRA and YSYEKL. For the CDR3, the DNA is TGCGCCAGCAGCCAACTTGACGGGGGGCCCACAGATACGCAGTATTTT. As protein: CASSQLDGGPTDTQYF.

The chain links TRBV7-4 to TRBJ2-5; a possible D gene is TRBD1 (6 bases). Germline V gives CDR1 SGHVT, CDR2 SQSDAQ. V lost 5 bases and J lost 5, with 12 bases in between. CDR3 size: 13 residues. In DNA form, the CDR3 reads TGTGCCAGCAGCCCGGGACATTTCGAGACCCAGTACTTC. Translation gives CASSPGHFETQYF. The full variable domain, rest sourced from reference TRBV7-4 and TRBJ2-5, is GAGVSQSPRYKVAKRGRDVALRCDSISGHVTLYWYRQTLGQGSEVLTYSQSDAQRDKSGRPSGRFSAERPERSVSTLKIQRTEQGDSAVYLCASSPGHFETQYFGPGTRLLVL.

V is TRBV12-3 or TRBV12-4 and J is TRBJ1-6; D unclear. This CDR3 spans 13 amino acids. The ends were cut back, 6 bases at V and 9 bases at J, with 12 bases in the middle. CDR3 sequence (DNA): TGTGCCAGCAGCCTTCCGGGAGCTTCACCCCTCCACTTT. Protein product: CASSLPGASPLHF.

The chain uses TRBV12-3 or TRBV12-4 and TRBJ2-5; 12 bases map to TRBD2. V dropped 7 bases and J dropped 5; count of bases not matched to a gene: 5. CDR3 length: 14 residues. The CDR3 bases are TGTGCCAGCAACCTAGCGGGGGGGCGGGAGACCCAGTACTTC. Protein product: CASNLAGGRETQYF.

The V and J genes are TRBV12-3 or TRBV12-4 and TRBJ1-5; D is uncertain. The V gene lost 3 bases and the J gene lost 1 base, with 7 bases spanning the gap. The CDR3 contains 14 residues. The CDR3 DNA is TGTGCCAGCAGTTTCAGCACGAGCAATCAGCCCCAGCATTTT. Protein: CASSFSTSNQPQHF.

This clonotype was counted a few times. The CDR3: CASSSKGLRVGNLDTDTQYF. CDR3 DNA sequence: TGTGCCAGCAGCTCTAAGGGGCTAAGGGTTGGCAACTTAGATACAGATACGCAGTATTTT. The chain recombines TRBV7-6 with TRBJ2-3; TRBD1 might be the D (5 bases). Per germline, CDR1 SGHVS and CDR2 FNYEAQ. CDR3 length: 20 residues. The V gene lost 4 bases and the J gene lost 3 bases, with 29 bases spanning the gap.

In this sample, this clonotype turned up many times. V and J are TRBV7-2 and TRBJ1-5; 7 bases agree with TRBD1. Germline V gene data show CDR1 as SGHTA and CDR2 as FQGNSA. This CDR3 region has 15 residues. The trim removed 1 base at V and 6 bases at J, leaving 6 bases unmatched. CDR3 DNA sequence: TGTGCCAGCAGCTTAGGACAGGGTGCGGGTCAGCCCCAGCATTTT. It encodes CASSLGQGAGQPQHF.

This clonotype was counted many times. The rearrangement uses TRBV12-3 or TRBV12-4 and TRBJ2-3; 15 bases align to TRBD2. The V gene end was trimmed by 5 bases and the J gene end by 2 bases; junction bases not matched to a gene: 11. The CDR3 totals 19 residues. CDR3 residues: CASSPGTSGGTLPTDTQYF. The CDR3, as DNA: TGTGCCAGCAGTCCAGGGACTAGCGGGGGGACACTCCCCACAGATACGCAGTATTTT.